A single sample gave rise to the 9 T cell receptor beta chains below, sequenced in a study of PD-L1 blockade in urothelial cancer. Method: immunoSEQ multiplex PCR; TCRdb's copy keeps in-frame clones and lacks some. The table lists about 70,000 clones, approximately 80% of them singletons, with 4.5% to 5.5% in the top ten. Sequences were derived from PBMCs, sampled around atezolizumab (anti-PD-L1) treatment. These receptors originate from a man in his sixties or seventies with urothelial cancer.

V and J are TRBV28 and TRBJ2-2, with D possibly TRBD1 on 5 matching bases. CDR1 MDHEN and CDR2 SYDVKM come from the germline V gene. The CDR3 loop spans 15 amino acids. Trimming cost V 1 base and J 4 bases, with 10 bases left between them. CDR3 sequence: CASSLSGLLTGELFF. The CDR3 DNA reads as TGTGCCAGCAGTTTATCAGGGCTCCTCACCGGGGAGCTGTTTTTT.

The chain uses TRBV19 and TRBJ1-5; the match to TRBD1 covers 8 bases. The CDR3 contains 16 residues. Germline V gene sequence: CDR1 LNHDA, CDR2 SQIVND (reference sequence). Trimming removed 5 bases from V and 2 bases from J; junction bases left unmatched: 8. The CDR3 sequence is CASSPWAGQGNQPQHF. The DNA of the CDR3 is TGTGCCAGTAGTCCATGGGCGGGACAGGGCAATCAGCCCCAGCATTTT.

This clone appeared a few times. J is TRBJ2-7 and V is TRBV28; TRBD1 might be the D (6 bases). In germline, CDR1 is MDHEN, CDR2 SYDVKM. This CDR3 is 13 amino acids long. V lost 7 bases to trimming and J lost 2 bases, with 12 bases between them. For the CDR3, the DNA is TGTGCCAGCAACGGACAGCCGCCCTACGAGCAGTACTTC. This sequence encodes CASNGQPPYEQYF.

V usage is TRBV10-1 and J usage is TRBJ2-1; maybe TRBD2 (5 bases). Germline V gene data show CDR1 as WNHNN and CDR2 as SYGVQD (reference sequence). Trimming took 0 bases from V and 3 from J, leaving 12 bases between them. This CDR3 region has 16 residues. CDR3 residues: CASSESKRTYYNEQFF. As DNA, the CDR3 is TGCGCCAGCAGTGAGTCAAAGCGGACGTACTACAATGAGCAGTTCTTC.

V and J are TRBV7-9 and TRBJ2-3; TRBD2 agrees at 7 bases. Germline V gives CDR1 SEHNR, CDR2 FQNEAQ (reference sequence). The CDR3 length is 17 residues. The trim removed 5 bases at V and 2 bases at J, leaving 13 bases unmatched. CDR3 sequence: CASSQRVAGDSTDTQYF. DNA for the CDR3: TGTGCCAGCAGCCAGAGGGTCGCGGGGGACTCCACAGATACGCAGTATTTT.

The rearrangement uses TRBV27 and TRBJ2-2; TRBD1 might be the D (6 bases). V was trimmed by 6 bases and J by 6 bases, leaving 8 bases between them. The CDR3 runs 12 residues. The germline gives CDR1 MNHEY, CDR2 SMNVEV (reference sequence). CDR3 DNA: TGTGCCAGCAGAACAGGGCCCGGGGAGCTGTTTTTT. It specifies CASRTGPGELFF.

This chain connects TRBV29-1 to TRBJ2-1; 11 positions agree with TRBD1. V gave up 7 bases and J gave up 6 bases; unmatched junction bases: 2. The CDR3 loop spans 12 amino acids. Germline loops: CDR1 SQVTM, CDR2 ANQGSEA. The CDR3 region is CSAGTGGNEQFF. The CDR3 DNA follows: TGCAGCGCCGGGACAGGGGGCAATGAGCAGTTCTTC.

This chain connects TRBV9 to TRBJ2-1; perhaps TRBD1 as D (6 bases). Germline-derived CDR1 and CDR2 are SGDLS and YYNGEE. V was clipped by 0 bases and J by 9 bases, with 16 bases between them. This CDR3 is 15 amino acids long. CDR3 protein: CASSVGGPYVTEQFF. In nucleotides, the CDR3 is TGTGCCAGCAGCGTAGGGGGGCCATACGTCACTGAGCAGTTCTTC.

CDR3 DNA: TGTGCCAGCAGTTACGACGGGACAGGGGATTACGAGCAGTACTTC. Translation: CASSYDGTGDYEQYF. The chain has TRBV6-6 and TRBJ2-7; TRBD1 matches at 10 bases. The length of the CDR3 is 15 residues. Germline assignment: CDR1 MNHNY and CDR2 SVGAGI (reference sequence). J gave up 4 bases and V 2 bases, and 5 bases lay outside the gene matches.